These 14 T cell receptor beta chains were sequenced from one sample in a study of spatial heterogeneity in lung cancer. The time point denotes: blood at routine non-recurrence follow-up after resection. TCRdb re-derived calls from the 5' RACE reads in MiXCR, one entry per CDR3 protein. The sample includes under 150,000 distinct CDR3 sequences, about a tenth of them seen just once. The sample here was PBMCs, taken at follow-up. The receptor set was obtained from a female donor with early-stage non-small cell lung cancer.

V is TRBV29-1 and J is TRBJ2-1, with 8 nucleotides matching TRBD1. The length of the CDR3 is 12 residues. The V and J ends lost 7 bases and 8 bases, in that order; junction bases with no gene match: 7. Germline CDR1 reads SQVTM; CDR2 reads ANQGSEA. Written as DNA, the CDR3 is TGCAGCGGATCCTCGACAGGGGATGAGCAGTTCTTC. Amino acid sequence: CSGSSTGDEQFF.

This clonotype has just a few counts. DNA for the CDR3: TGTGCCAGCACCGTCGCGGACGCCGAGTTGAGTTCACCCCTCCACTTT. Translation gives CASTVADAELSSPLHF. The chain has TRBV28 and TRBJ1-6; D not certain. Germline V gives CDR1 MDHEN, CDR2 SYDVKM. This CDR3 comprises 16 residues. The V end was cut by 7 bases, the J end by 9 bases, with 22 bases between.

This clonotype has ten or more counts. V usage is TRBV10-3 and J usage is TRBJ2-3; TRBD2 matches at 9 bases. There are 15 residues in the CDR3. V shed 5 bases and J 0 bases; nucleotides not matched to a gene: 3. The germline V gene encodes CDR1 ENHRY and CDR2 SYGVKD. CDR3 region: CAISLAGKSTDTQYF. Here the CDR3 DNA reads TGTGCCATCAGTCTAGCGGGAAAAAGCACAGATACGCAGTATTTT.

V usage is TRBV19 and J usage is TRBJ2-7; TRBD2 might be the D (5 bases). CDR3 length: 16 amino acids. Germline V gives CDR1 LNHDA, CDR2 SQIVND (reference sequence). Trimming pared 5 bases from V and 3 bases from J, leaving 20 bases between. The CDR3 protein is CASSPITGSGIYEQYF. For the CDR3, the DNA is TGTGCCAGTAGTCCCATAACGGGATCCGGTATCTACGAGCAGTACTTC.

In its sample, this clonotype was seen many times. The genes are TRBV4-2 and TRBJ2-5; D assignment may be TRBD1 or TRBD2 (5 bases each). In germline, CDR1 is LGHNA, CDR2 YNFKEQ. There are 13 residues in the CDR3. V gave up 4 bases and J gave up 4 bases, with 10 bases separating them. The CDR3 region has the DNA TGTGCCAGCAGCCTGGAGAGGGGAGAGACCCAGTACTTC. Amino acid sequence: CASSLERGETQYF.

The DNA for the CDR3 is TGCAGTGCTGTGGCAGGGGGAGCAACCTACGAGCAGTACTTC. Its protein is CSAVAGGATYEQYF. The chain combines TRBV20-1 with TRBJ2-7, with 7 bases matching TRBD1. Trimming cost V 5 bases and J 2 bases; bases outside gene matches: 9. This CDR3 has 14 residues. Looked up from germline, CDR1 is DFQATT and CDR2 is SNEGSKA (reference sequence).

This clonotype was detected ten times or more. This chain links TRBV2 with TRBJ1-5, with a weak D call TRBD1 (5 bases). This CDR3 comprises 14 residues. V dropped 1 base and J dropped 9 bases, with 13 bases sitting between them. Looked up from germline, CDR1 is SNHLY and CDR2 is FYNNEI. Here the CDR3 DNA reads TGTGCCAGCAGTGAAGGCGCGCAGGGTTTGCCCCAGCATTTT. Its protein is CASSEGAQGLPQHF.

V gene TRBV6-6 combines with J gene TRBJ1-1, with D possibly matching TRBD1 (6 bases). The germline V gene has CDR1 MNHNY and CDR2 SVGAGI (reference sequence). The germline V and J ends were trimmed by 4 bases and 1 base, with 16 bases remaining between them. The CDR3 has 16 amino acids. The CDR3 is CASSFRQEGRNTEAFF. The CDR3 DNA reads TGTGCCAGCAGTTTTCGACAGGAAGGACGGAACACTGAAGCTTTCTTT.

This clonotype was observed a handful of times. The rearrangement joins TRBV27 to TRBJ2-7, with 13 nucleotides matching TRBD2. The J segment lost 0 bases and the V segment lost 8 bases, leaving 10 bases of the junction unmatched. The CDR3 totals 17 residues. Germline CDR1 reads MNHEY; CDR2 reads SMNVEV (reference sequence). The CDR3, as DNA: TGTGCCAGCGGATGGACTAGCGGGAGAATAAGCTCCTACGAGCAGTACTTC. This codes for CASGWTSGRISSYEQYF.

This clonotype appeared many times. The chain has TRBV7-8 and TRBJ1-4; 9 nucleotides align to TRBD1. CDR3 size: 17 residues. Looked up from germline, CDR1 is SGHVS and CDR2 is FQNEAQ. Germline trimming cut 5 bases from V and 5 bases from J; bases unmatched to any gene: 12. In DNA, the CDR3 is TGTGCCAGCAGCACCCAGACAGGGGGGCGGAGAAATGAAAAACTGTTTTTT. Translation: CASSTQTGGRRNEKLFF.

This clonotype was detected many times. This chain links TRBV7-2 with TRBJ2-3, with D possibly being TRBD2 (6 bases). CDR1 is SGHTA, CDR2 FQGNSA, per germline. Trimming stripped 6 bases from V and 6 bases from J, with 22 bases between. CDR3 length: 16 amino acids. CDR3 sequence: CASRRGNPTFRDTQYF. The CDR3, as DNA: TGTGCCAGCAGGCGGGGTAATCCCACCTTCAGGGATACGCAGTATTTT.

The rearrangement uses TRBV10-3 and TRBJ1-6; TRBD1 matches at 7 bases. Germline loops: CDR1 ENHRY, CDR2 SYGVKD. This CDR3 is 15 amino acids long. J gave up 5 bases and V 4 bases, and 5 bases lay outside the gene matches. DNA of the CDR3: TGTGCCATCAGTGGTTTAGGGACAGATAATTCACCCCTCCACTTT. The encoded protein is CAISGLGTDNSPLHF.

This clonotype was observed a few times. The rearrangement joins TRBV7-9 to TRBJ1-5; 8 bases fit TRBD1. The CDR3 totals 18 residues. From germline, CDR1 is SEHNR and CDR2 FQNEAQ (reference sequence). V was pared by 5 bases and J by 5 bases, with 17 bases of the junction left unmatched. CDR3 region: CASSRTGRKLLFDQPQHF. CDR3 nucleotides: TGTGCCAGCAGCCGGACAGGGAGGAAGTTGTTATTCGATCAGCCCCAGCATTTT.

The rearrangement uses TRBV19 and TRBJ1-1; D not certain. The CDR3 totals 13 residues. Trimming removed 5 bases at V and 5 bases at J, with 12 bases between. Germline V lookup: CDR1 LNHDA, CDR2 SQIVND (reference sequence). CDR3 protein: CASSPSQFTEAFF. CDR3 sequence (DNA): TGTGCCAGTAGTCCCTCCCAGTTTACTGAAGCTTTCTTT.